This T cell receptor beta chain was sequenced for a study of identical twins. Template switching created a universal primer site, and the cDNA included unique molecular identifiers. TCRdb re-derived calls from the 5' RACE reads in MiXCR, one entry per CDR3 protein. The table records about 530,000 distinct CDR3 sequences, about a fifth of them present only once. The CDR3 length is 13 residues. Germline CDR1 and CDR2: MNHEY and SMNVEV (reference sequence). The V segment lost 6 bases and the J segment 8 bases; nucleotides outside the gene matches: 6. Points from the study as a whole: The study found excess low generation probability among twin-shared out-of-frame alpha sequences.

This clonotype has more than one count but fewer than ten. Its target is not known. The same sample was also studied in work on yellow fever vaccine responses in identical twins. That report adds: The T cell response to vaccination in identical twins was reportedly partly convergent and partly personalized.

This TCR was sampled from a young woman in good health. The rearrangement links TRBV27 to TRBJ1-4, with 7 bases that match TRBD1. Sequencing was performed on CD4+ T cells sorted from blood. In DNA form, the CDR3 reads TGTGCCAGCAGACGACAGGGAGGGGAAAAACTGTTTTTT. Its translation is CASRRQGGEKLFF.